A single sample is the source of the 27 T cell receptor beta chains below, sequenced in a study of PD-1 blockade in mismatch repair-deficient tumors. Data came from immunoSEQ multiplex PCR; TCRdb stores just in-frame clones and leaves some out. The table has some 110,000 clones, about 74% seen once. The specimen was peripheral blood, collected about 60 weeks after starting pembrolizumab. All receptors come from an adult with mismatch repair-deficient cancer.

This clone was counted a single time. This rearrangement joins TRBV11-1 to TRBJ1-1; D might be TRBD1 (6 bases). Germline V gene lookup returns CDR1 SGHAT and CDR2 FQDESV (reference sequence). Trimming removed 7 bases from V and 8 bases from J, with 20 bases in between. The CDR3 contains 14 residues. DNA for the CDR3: TGTGCCAGCAAATACACGGGGGCAGCTAAGGAAGCTTTCTTT. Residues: CASKYTGAAKEAFF.

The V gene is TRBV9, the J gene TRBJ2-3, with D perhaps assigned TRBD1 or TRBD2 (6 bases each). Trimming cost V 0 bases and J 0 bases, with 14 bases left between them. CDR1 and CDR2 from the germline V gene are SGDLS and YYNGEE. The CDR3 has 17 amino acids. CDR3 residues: CASSVGWGARSTDTQYF. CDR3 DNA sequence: TGTGCCAGCAGCGTAGGATGGGGGGCGCGCAGCACAGATACGCAGTATTTT.

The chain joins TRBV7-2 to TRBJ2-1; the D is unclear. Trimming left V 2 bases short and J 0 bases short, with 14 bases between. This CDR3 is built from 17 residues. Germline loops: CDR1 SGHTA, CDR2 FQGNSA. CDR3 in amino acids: CASSLLASPYSYNEQFF. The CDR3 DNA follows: TGTGCCAGCAGCTTACTGGCCAGCCCCTACTCCTACAATGAGCAGTTCTTC.

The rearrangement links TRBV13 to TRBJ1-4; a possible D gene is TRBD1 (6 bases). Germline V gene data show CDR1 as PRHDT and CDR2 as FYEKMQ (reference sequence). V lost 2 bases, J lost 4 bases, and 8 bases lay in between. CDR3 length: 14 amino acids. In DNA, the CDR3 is TGTGCCAGCAGCTTAACAGGGATTAATGAAAAACTGTTTTTT. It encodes CASSLTGINEKLFF.

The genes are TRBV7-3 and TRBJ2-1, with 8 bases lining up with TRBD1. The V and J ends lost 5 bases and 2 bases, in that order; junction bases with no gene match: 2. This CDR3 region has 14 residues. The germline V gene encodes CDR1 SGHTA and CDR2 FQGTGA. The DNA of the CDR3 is TGTGCCAGCAGCCCGGGACAGGCCTACAATGAGCAGTTCTTC. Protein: CASSPGQAYNEQFF.

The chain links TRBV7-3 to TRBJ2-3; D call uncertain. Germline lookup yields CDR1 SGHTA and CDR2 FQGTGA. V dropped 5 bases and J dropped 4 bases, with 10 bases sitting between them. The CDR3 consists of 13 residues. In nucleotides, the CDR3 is TGTGCCAGCAGCAACGGACGCGCAGATACGCAGTATTTT. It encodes CASSNGRADTQYF.

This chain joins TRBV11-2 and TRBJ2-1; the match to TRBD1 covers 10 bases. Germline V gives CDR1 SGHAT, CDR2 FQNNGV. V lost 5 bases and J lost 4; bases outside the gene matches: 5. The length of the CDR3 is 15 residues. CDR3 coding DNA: TGTGCCAGCAGCCGGGGACAGGGGATTTACAATGAGCAGTTCTTC. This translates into CASSRGQGIYNEQFF.

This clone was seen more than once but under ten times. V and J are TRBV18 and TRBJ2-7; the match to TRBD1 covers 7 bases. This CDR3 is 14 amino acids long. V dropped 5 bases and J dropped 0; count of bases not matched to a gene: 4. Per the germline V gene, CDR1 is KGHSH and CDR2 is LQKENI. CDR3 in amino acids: CASSIGTASYEQYF. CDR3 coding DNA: TGTGCCAGCTCAATTGGGACAGCCTCCTACGAGCAGTACTTC.

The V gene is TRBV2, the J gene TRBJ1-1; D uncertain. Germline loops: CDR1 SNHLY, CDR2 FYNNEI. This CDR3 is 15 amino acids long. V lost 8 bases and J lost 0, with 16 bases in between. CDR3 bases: TGTGCCAGCTATTTTGAAGTGACGGTGAACACTGAAGCTTTCTTT. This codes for CASYFEVTVNTEAFF.

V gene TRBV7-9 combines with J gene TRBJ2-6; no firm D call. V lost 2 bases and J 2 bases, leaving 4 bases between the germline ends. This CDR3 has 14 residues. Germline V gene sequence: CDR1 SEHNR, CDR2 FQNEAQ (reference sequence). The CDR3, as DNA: TGTGCCAGCAGCTTAACGGCTGGGGCCAACGTCCTGACTTTC. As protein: CASSLTAGANVLTF.

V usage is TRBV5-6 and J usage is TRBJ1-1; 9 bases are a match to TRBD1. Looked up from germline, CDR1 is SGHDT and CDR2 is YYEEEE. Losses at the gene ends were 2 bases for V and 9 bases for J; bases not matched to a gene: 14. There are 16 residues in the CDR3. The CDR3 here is CASSLTRTGEGVQAFF. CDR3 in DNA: TGTGCCAGCAGCTTAACACGGACAGGGGAGGGTGTTCAAGCTTTCTTT.

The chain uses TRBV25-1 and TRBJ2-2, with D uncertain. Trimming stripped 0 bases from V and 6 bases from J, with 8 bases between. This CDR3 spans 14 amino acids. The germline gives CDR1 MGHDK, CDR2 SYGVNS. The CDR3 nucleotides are TGTGCCAGCAGTGAATATAAGGGATCCGGGGAGCTGTTTTTT. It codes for CASSEYKGSGELFF.

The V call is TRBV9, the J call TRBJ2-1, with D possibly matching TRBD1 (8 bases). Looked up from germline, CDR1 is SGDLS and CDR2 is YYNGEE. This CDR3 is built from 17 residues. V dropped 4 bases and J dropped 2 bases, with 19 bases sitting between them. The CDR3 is CASSPGTGGTTYNEQFF. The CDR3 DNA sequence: TGTGCCAGCAGCCCGGGGACAGGAGGGACTACCTACAATGAGCAGTTCTTC.

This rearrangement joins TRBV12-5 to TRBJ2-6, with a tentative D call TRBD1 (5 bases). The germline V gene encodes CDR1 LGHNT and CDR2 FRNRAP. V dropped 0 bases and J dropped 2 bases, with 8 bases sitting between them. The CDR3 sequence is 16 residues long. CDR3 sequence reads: CASGLVMGPGANVLTF. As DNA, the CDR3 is TGTGCTAGTGGTTTGGTAATGGGGCCTGGGGCCAACGTCCTGACTTTC.

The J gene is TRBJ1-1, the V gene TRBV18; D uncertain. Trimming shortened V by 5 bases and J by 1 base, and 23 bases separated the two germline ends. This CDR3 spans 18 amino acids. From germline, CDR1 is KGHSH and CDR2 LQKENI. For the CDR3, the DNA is TGTGCCAGCTCATCCTTCCAAGACCGAACCCCCCGGAACACTGAAGCTTTCTTT. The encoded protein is CASSSFQDRTPRNTEAFF.

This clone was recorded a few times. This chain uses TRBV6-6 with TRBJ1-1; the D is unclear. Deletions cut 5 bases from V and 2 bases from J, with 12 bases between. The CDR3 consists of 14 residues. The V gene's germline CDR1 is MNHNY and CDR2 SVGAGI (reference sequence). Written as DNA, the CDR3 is TGTGCCAGCAGTAGCCCAAGGAGAAACACTGAAGCTTTCTTT. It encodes CASSSPRRNTEAFF.

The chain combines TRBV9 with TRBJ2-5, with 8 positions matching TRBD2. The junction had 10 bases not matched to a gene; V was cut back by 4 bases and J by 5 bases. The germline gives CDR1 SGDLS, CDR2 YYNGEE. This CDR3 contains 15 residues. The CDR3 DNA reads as TGTGCCAGCAGCCTCCAACCCGGGACTAGGGAGACCCAGTACTTC. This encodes CASSLQPGTRETQYF.

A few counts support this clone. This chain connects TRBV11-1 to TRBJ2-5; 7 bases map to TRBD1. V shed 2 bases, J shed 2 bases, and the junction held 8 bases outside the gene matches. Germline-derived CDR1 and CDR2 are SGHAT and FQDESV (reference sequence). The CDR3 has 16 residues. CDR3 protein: CASSLNTGTAQETQYF. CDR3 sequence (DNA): TGTGCCAGCAGCTTAAATACCGGGACAGCACAAGAGACCCAGTACTTC.

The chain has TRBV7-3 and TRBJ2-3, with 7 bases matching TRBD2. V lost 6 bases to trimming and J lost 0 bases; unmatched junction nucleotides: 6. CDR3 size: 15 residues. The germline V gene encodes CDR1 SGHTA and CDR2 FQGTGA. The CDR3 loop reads CASSNSGASTDTQYF. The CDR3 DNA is TGTGCCAGCAGTAACAGCGGGGCTAGCACAGATACGCAGTATTTT. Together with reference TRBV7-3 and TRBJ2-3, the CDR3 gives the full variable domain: GAGVSQTPSNKVTEKGKYVELRCDPISGHTALYWYRQSLGQGPEFLIYFQGTGAADDSGLPNDRFFAVRPEGSVSTLKIQRTERGDSAVYLCASSNSGASTDTQYFGPGTRLTVL.

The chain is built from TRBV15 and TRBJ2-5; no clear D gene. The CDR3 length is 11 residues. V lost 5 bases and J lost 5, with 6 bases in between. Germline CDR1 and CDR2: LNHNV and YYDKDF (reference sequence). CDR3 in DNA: TGTGCCACCAGCGGAAGCGAGACCCAGTACTTC. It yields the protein CATSGSETQYF.

The CDR3 nucleotides are TGTGCCAGCAGCTTGGATTCAGGGGGCGGCTATGGCTACACCTTC. Protein sequence: CASSLDSGGGYGYTF. This chain connects TRBV5-5 to TRBJ1-2; 8 bases are a match to TRBD1. Germline CDR1 SGHKS, CDR2 YYEKEE (reference sequence). The CDR3 has 15 residues. Trimming removed 0 bases from V and 4 bases from J; junction bases left unmatched: 5.

The DNA of the CDR3 is TGCAGCGTTGTAGGCGTAACCGGGACTAGCGGCACAGATACGCAGTATTTT. The encoded protein is CSVVGVTGTSGTDTQYF. The chain recombines TRBV29-1 with TRBJ2-3; 10 nucleotides match TRBD2. The CDR3 spans 17 residues. Germline V gene data show CDR1 as SQVTM and CDR2 as ANQGSEA. Trimming at V came to 4 bases and at J to 1 base, leaving 11 bases not matched to a gene.

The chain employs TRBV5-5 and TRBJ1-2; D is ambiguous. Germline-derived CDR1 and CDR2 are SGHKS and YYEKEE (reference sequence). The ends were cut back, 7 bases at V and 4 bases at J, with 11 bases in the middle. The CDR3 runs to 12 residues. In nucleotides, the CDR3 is TGTGCCAGCCTCAAGCGGGGCTATGGCTACACCTTC. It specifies CASLKRGYGYTF.

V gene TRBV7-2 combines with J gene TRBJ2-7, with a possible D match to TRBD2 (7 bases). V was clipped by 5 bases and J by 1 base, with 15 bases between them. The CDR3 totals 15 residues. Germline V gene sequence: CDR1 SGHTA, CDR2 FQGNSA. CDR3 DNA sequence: TGTGCCAGCAGCCCCGGGGGGACAAGGTCCTACGAGCAGTACTTC. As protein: CASSPGGTRSYEQYF.

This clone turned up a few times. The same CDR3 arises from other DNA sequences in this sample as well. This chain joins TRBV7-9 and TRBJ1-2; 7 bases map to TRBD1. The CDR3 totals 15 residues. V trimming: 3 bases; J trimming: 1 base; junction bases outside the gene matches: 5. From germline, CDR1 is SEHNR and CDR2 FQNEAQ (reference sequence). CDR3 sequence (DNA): TGTGCCAGCAGCTTGGGGACAGATTATAACTATGGCTACACCTTC. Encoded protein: CASSLGTDYNYGYTF. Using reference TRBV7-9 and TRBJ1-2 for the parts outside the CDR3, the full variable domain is DTGVSQNPRHKITKRGQNVTFRCDPISEHNRLYWYRQTLGQGPEFLTYFQNEAQLEKSRLLSDRFSAERPKGSFSTLEIQRTEQGDSAMYLCASSLGTDYNYGYTFGSGTRLTVV.

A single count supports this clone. For the CDR3, the DNA is TGTGCCAGCAGCGCGACAGGGGTGGGAACTGAAGCTTTCTTT. Amino acid sequence: CASSATGVGTEAFF. The gene calls are TRBV11-3 and TRBJ1-1; 8 nucleotides agree with TRBD1. The CDR3 is made up of 14 amino acids. V trimming: 5 bases; J trimming: 5 bases; junction bases outside the gene matches: 7. CDR1 and CDR2 (germline): SGHNT, YENEEA.

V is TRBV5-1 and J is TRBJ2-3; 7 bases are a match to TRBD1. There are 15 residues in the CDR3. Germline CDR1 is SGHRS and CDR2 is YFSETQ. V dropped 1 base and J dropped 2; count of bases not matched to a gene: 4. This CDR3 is CASSLRQGDTDTQYF. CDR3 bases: TGCGCCAGCAGCTTGCGGCAGGGGGACACAGATACGCAGTATTTT. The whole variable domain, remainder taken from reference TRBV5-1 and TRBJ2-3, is KAGVTQTPRYLIKTRGQQVTLSCSPISGHRSVSWYQQTPGQGLQFLFEYFSETQRNKGNFPGRFSGRQFSNSRSEMNVSTLELGDSALYLCASSLRQGDTDTQYFGPGTRLTVL.